This passage covers 11 T cell receptor beta chains from one sample sequenced in a study of blood T cell repertoires in COVID-19. Libraries were prepared by immunoSEQ multiplex PCR; TCRdb keeps only in-frame clonotypes and omits some of them. The profile covers roughly 230,000 clones, with roughly 80% appearing a single time and around 8% taken by the ten largest. Input material: peripheral blood. The receptors come from a woman at least 80 years old with acute or convalescent COVID-19.

This clone came up once. The V and J genes are TRBV5-4 and TRBJ2-1, with TRBD1 matching 7 bases. V was pared by 4 bases and J by 8 bases, with 9 bases of the junction left unmatched. This CDR3 has 14 amino acids. In germline, CDR1 is SGHNT, CDR2 YYREEE (reference sequence). The CDR3 loop reads CASSHPTGQDEQFF. As DNA, the CDR3 is TGTGCCAGCAGCCACCCTACTGGACAGGATGAGCAGTTCTTC.

This clone was observed once. This chain joins TRBV27 and TRBJ2-7; unclear D gene. The V and J ends lost 5 bases and 7 bases respectively, with 15 bases between them. The CDR3 has 13 amino acids. Per germline, CDR1 MNHEY and CDR2 SMNVEV (reference sequence). In DNA, the CDR3 is TGTGCCAGCAGTCTAATCCCCTGGAGTGAGCAGTACTTC. It translates to CASSLIPWSEQYF.

The chain links TRBV27 to TRBJ1-5; D unresolved. Per the germline V gene, CDR1 is MNHEY and CDR2 is SMNVEV (reference sequence). The CDR3 is 17 amino acids. V shed 0 bases and J shed 7 bases, with 19 bases lying between them. CDR3 DNA: TGTGCCAGCAGTTTATCGCGACCCGGAACCACCGGGCAGCCCCAGCATTTT. Its protein is CASSLSRPGTTGQPQHF.

This clone appeared once. V is TRBV11-3 and J is TRBJ2-7, with 11 bases fitting TRBD2. The V gene's germline CDR1 is SGHNT and CDR2 YENEEA. The CDR3 has 16 residues. V lost 0 bases, J lost 0 bases, and 1 base stayed unmatched. Here the CDR3 reads CASSLDTSGGSYEQYF. For the CDR3, the DNA is TGTGCCAGCAGCTTAGATACTAGCGGGGGCTCCTACGAGCAGTACTTC.

J is TRBJ1-4 and V is TRBV3-1 (or the pseudogene TRBV3-2); TRBD1 matches at 8 bases. Germline V lookup: CDR1 LGHDT, CDR2 YNNKEL (reference sequence). V lost 0 bases and J lost 5; bases outside the gene matches: 2. The CDR3 contains 15 residues. This CDR3 is CASSQEGQENEKLFF. DNA for the CDR3: TGTGCCAGCAGCCAAGAGGGACAGGAGAATGAAAAACTGTTTTTT.

V and J are TRBV12-5 and TRBJ2-2; 7 bases align to TRBD1. V shed 2 bases, J shed 7 bases, and the junction held 10 bases outside the gene matches. This CDR3 comprises 16 residues. CDR1 is LGHNT and CDR2 is FRNRAP in the germline V gene. Written as DNA, the CDR3 is TGTGCTAGTGGTTTGCCTCTCACAGGGGTTGGCGGGGAGCTGTTTTTT. Its translation is CASGLPLTGVGGELFF.

The chain carries TRBV4-1 and TRBJ2-3; D may be TRBD2 (6 bases). Germline V CDR1 and CDR2: MGHRA, YSYEKL. The CDR3 runs to 16 residues. The ends were cut back, 1 base at V and 1 base at J, with 12 bases in the middle. The CDR3 is CASSQAPPSGTDTQYF. CDR3 in DNA: TGCGCCAGCAGCCAAGCCCCCCCTAGCGGCACAGATACGCAGTATTTT.

The chain carries TRBV3-1 (or the pseudogene TRBV3-2) and TRBJ1-2; TRBD1 aligns across 7 bases. The CDR3 contains 15 residues. After removal of 0 bases from V and 8 bases from J, the junction contained 9 bases not matched to a gene. CDR1 LGHDT and CDR2 YNNKEL come from the germline V gene (reference sequence). CDR3 residues: CASSQDRGGLRGYTF. CDR3 in DNA: TGTGCCAGCAGCCAAGATAGAGGGGGCCTCCGCGGCTACACCTTC.

The rearrangement uses TRBV6-5 and TRBJ1-5; the D is unclear. Germline V gene data show CDR1 as MNHEY and CDR2 as SVGAGI. With 10 bases removed from V and 4 bases from J, the gap between germline ends came to 11 bases. The CDR3 extends over 12 amino acids. DNA of the CDR3: TGTGCCACCCGACACCAAAATCAGCCCCAGCATTTT. This translates into CATRHQNQPQHF.

This clone occurred a few times. The genes are TRBV9 and TRBJ2-7; D is perhaps TRBD2 (6 bases). The CDR3 runs to 15 residues. Germline CDR1 reads SGDLS; CDR2 reads YYNGEE. Trimming took 0 bases from V and 2 from J, leaving 12 bases between them. The CDR3 loop reads CASSVGVSGTYEQYF. CDR3 DNA sequence: TGTGCCAGCAGCGTAGGGGTTAGCGGCACCTACGAGCAGTACTTC.

This clone was found many times. This chain joins TRBV6-5 and TRBJ2-7; a possible D gene is TRBD1 (6 bases). Germline V lookup: CDR1 MNHEY, CDR2 SVGAGI. The CDR3 has 14 amino acids. The V and J ends lost 6 bases and 2 bases respectively, with 14 bases between them. The CDR3 region is CASSSTGSPYEQYF. The CDR3 region has the DNA TGTGCCAGCAGCTCGACAGGTTCTCCCTACGAGCAGTACTTC.